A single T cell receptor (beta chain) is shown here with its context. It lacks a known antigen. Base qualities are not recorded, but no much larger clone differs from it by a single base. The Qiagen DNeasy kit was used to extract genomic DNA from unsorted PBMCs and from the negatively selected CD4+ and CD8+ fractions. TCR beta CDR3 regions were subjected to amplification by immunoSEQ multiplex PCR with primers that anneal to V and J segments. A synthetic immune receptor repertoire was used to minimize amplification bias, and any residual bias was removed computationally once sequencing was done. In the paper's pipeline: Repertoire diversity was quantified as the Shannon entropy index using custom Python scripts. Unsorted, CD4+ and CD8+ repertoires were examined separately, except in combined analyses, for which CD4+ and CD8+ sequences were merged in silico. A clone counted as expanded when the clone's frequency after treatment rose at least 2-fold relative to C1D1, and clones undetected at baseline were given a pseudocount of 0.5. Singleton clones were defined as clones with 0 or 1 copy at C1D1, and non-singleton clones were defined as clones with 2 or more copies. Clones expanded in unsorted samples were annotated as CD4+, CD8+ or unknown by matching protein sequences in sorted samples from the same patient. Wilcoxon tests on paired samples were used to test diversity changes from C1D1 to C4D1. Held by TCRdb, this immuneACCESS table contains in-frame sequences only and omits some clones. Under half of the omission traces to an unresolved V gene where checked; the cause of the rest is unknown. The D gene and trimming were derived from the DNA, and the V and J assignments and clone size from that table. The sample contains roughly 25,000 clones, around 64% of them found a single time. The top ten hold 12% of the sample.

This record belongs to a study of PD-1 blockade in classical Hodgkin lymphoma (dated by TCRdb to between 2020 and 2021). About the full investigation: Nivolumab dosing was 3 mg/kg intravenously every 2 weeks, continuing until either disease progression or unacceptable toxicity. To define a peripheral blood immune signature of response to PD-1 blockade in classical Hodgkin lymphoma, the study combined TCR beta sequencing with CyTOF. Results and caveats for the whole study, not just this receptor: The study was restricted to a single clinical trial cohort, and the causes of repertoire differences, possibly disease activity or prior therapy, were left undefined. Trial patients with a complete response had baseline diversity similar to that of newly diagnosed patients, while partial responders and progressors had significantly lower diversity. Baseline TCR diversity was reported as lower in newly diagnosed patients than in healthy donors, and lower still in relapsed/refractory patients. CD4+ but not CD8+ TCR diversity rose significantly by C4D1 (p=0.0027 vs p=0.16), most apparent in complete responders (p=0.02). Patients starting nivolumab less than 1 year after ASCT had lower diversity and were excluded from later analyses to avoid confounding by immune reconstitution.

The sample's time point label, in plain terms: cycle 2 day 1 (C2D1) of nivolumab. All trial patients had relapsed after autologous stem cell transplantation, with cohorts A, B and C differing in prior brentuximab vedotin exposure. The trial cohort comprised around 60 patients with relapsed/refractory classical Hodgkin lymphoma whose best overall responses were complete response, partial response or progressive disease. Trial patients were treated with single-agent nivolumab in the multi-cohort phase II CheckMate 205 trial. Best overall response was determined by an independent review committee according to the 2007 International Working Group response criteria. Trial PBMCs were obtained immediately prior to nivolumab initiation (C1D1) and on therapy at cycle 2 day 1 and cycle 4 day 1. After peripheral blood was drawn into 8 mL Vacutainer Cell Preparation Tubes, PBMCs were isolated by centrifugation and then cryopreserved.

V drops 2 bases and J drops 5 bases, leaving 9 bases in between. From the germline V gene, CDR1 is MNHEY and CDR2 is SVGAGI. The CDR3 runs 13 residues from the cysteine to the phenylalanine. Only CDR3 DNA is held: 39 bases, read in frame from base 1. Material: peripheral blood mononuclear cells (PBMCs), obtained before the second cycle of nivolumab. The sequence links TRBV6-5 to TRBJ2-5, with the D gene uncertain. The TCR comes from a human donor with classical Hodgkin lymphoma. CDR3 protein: CASSYVPWETQYF. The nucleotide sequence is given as TGTGCCAGCAGTTACGTACCCTGGGAGACCCAGTACTTC.